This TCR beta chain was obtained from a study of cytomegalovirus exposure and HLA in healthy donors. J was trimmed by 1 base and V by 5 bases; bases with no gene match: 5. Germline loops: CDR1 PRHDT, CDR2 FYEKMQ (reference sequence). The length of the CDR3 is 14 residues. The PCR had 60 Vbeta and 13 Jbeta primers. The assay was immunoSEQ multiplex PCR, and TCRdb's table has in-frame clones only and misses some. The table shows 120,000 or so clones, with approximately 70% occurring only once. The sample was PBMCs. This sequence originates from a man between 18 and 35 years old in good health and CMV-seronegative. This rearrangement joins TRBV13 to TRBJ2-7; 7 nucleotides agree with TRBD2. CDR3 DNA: TGTGCCAGCAGCCCAAGACTAGCTTCCTACGAGCAGTACTTC. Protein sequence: CASSPRLASYEQYF.